This T cell receptor (beta chain) was profiled in a study of beta chain features in type 1 diabetes. Trimming removed 3 bases from V and 2 bases from J; junction bases left unmatched: 15. The CDR3 length is 19 residues. Germline CDR1 and CDR2: SGHTA and FQGNSA. As to this clone: Its antigen is unidentified.

Broader study findings: TCRB CDR3s from Type 1 diabetes patients were moderately but significantly shorter in all four CD4+ subsets. The naive, central memory and Treg TCRB repertoires showed an apparent similarity that was greater among patients than among healthy donors.

Sort purity for all populations was recorded as exceeding 98%. Investigators reverse transcribed all isolated RNA, so they sequenced expressed TCRB transcripts. Only in-frame clones appear in the TCRdb table, and some are missing; sequencing was by immunoSEQ multiplex PCR. The sample lists about 160,000 clones, about 9% occurring once. Sequencing input: central memory CD4+ T cells from blood. This sequence originates from a woman younger than 35 with type 1 diabetes. This chain uses TRBV7-2 with TRBJ2-7; 11 bases align to TRBD2. The DNA for the CDR3 is TGTGCCAGCAGCTTGCACCTTCGGGGTAGCGGGAGGGGGCCCTACGAGCAGTACTTC. This translates into CASSLHLRGSGRGPYEQYF.